The source of this TCR beta chain is a study of metastatic and nonmetastatic thyroid tumors. In the study overall: Comparative analysis of repertoires was undertaken across blood and tumor or nodule tissue obtained from malignant and benign thyroid patients. Study-wide points: Benign nodules reportedly had significantly lower TCR beta diversity than malignant thyroid tumors in blood and tumor.

Original handling: Clinicopathological groups differed in CDR3, with these differences serving to build a distant-metastasis classifier for papillary thyroid cancer. TCRdb re-analyzed the PCR reads through MiXCR. For this entry, the V and J calls and clone size follow TCRdb and not the study's own pipeline. The table shows some 38,000 clones, with roughly 45% occurring only once. There were no patients who had received any treatment before thyroid surgery. V was cut by 7 bases and J by 3 bases, with 6 bases left in between. CDR1 MDHEN and CDR2 SYDVKM come from the germline V gene. The CDR3 spans 11 residues. This clone was detected only a few times. No antigen is known for it.

The chain employs TRBV28 and TRBJ2-5, with D hard to call. The source is a male donor with papillary thyroid cancer or a benign thyroid nodule (not recorded which). Some clones in this sample may be carry-over from other donors' samples. Sequences were obtained from tumor tissue. The DNA for the CDR3 is TGTGCCAGCATGGACGAAGAGACCCAGTACTTC. Translating it yields CASMDEETQYF.